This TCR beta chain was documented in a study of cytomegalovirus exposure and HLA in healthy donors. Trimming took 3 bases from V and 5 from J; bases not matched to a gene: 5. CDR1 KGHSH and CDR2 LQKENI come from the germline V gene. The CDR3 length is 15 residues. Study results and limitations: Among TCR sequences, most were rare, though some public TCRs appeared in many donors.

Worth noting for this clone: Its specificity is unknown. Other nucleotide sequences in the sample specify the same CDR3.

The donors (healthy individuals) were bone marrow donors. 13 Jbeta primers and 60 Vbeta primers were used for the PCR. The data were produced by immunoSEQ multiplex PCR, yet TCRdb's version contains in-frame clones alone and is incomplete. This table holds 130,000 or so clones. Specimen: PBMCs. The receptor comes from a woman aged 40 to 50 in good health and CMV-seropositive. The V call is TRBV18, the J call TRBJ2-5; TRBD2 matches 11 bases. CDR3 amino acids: CASSPGLAGGETQYF. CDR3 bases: TGTGCCAGCTCACCGGGCCTAGCGGGAGGTGAGACCCAGTACTTC.